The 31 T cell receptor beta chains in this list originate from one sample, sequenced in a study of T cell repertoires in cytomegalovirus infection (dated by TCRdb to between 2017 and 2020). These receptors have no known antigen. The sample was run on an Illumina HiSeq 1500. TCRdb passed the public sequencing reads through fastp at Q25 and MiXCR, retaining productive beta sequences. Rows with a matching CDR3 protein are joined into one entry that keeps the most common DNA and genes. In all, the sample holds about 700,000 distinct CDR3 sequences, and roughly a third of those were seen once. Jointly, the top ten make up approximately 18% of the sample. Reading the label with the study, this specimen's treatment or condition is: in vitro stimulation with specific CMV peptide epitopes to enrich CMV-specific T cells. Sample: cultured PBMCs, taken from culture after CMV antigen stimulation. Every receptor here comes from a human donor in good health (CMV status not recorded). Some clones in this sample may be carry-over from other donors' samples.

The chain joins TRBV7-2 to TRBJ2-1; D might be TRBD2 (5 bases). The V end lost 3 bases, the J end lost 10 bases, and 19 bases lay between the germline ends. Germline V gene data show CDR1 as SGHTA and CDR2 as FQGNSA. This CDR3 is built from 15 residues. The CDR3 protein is CASSLGRRTSGEQFF. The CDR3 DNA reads TGTGCCAGCAGCTTGGGCAGGAGGACTTCGGGGGAGCAGTTCTTC.

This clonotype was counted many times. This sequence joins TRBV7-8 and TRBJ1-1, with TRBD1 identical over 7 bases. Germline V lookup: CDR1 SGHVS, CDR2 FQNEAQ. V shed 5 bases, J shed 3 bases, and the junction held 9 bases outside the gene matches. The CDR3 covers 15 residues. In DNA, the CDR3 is TGTGCCAGCAGCGTGTATAGGGGGCCGGACACTGAAGCTTTCTTT. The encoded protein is CASSVYRGPDTEAFF.

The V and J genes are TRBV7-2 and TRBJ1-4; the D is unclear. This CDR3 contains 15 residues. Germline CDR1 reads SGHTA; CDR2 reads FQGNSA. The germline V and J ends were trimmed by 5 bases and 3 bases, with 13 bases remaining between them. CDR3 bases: TGTGCCAGCAGCACCAGCAGGAGCTCTAATGAAAAACTGTTTTTT. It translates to CASSTSRSSNEKLFF.

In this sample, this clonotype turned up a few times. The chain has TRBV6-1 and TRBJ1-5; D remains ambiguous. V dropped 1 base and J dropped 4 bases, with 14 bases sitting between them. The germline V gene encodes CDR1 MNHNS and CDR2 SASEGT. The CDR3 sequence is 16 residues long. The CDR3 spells CASSEGVRPLNQPQHF. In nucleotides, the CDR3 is TGTGCCAGCAGTGAAGGGGTGAGACCGCTGAATCAGCCCCAGCATTTT.

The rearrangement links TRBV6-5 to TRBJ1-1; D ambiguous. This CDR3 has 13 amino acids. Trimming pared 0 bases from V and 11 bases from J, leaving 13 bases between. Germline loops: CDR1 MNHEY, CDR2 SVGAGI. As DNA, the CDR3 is TGTGCCAGCAGTTACTCGGTCGTCTCGGAGGCTTTCTTT. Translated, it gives CASSYSVVSEAFF.

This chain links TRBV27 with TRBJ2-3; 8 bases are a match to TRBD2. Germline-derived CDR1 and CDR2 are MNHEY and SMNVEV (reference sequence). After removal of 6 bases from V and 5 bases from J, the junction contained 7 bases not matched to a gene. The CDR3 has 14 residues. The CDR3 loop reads CASREREQRDTQYF. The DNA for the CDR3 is TGTGCCAGCAGAGAGCGGGAGCAAAGAGATACGCAGTATTTT.

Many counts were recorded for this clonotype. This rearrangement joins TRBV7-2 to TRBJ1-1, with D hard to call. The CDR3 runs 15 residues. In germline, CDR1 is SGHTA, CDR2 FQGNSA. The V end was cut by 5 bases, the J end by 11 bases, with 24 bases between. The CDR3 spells CASSRAEGSTLWAFF. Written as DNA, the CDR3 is TGTGCCAGCAGCCGGGCGGAAGGAAGTACCCTATGGGCTTTCTTT.

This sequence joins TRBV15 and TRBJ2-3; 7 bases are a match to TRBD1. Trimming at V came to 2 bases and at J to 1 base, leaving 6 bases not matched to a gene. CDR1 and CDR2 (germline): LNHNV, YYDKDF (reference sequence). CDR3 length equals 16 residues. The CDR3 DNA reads TGTGCCACCAGCAGATTTGGCGGACAGGGCACAGATACGCAGTATTTT. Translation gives CATSRFGGQGTDTQYF.

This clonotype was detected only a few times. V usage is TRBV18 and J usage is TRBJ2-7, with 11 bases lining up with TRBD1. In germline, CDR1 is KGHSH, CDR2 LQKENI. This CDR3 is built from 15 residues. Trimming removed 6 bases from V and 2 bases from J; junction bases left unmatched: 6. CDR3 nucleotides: TGTGCCAGCTCTCGAGGACAGGGGGCGGCCTACGAGCAGTACTTC. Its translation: CASSRGQGAAYEQYF.

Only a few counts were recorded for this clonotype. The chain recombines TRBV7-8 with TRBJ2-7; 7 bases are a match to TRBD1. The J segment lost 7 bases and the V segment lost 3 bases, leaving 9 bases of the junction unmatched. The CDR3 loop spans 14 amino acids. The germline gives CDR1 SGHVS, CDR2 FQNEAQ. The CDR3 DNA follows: TGTGCCAGCAGCTTCCCCAAGACAGGGCGGGAGCAGTACTTC. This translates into CASSFPKTGREQYF.

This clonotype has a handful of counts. CDR3 in DNA: TGTGCCAGCAGTTACGGAGACACCTACGAGCAGTACTTC. Translating gives CASSYGDTYEQYF. The chain is built from TRBV6-6 and TRBJ2-7; no clear D. CDR1 MNHNY and CDR2 SVGAGI come from the germline V gene (reference sequence). The CDR3 contains 13 residues. V was cut by 2 bases and J by 2 bases, with 7 bases left in between.

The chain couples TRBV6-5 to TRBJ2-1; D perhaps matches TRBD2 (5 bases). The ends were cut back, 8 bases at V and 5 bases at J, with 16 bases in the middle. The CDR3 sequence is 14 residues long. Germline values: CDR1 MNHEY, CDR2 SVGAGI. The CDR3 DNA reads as TGTGCCAGCGGAGGTCTTCAACCAAACAATGAGCAGTTCTTC. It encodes CASGGLQPNNEQFF.

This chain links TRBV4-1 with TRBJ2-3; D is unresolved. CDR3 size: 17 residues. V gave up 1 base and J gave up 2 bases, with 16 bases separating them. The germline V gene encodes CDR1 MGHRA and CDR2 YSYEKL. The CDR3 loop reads CASSQVSAAKDTDTQYF. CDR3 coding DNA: TGCGCCAGCAGCCAAGTGTCGGCAGCAAAGGACACAGATACGCAGTATTTT.

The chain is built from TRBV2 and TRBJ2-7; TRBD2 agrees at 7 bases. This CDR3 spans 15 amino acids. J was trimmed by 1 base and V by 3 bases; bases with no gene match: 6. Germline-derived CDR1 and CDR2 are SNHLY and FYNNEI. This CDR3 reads CASSDLAAISYEQYF. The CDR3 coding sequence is TGTGCCAGCAGTGATCTAGCGGCTATTTCCTACGAGCAGTACTTC. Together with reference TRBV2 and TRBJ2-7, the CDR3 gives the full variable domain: EPEVTQTPSHQVTQMGQEVILRCVPISNHLYFYWYRQILGQKVEFLVSFYNNEISEKSEIFDDQFSVERPDGSNFTLKIRSTKLEDSAMYFCASSDLAAISYEQYFGPGTRLTVT.

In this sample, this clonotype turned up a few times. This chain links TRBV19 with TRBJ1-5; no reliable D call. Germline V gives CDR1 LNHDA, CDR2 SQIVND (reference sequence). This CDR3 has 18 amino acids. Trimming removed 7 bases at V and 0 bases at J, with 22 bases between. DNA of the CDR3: TGTGCCAGTACCCTAAGGTCCGCACTAGTTGATAGCAATCAGCCCCAGCATTTT. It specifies CASTLRSALVDSNQPQHF.

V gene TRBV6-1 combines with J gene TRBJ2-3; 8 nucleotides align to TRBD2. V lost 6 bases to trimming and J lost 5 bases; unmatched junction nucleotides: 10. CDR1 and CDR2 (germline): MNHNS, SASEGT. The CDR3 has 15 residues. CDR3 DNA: TGTGCCAGCAGAGGACTAGCAAGAGGTGAAGATACGCAGTATTTT. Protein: CASRGLARGEDTQYF.

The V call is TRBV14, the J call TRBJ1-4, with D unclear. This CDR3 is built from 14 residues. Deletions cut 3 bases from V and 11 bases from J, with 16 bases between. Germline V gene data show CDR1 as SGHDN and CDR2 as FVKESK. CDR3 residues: CASSHIPGLGKLFF. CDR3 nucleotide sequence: TGTGCCAGCAGCCATATCCCAGGATTAGGGAAACTGTTTTTT.

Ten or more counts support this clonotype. This chain's CDR3 is CASSSGTLTYEQYF. For the CDR3, the DNA is TGTGCCAGCAGCTCCGGGACCCTGACCTACGAGCAGTACTTC. The chain joins TRBV7-8 to TRBJ2-7; either TRBD1 or TRBD2 may supply D (5 bases each). The germline V gene has CDR1 SGHVS and CDR2 FQNEAQ. Trimming took off 4 bases at V and 2 bases at J, with 12 bases between the two ends. The CDR3 runs 14 residues.

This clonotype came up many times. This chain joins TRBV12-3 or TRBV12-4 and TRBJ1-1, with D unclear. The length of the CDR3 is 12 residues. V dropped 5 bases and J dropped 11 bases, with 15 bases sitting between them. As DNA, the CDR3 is TGTGCCAGCAGTCCCCCCAAAGGCGGGGCTTTCTTT. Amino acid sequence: CASSPPKGGAFF.

CDR3 DNA sequence: TGTGCCAGCAGCCCCTGGGGGCGCCAGAACACCGGGGAGCTGTTTTTT. Its protein is CASSPWGRQNTGELFF. The chain recombines TRBV7-9 with TRBJ2-2; possibly TRBD1 for D (6 bases). Germline V gene sequence: CDR1 SEHNR, CDR2 FQNEAQ (reference sequence). The CDR3 covers 16 residues. V lost 5 bases and J lost 1, with 14 bases in between.

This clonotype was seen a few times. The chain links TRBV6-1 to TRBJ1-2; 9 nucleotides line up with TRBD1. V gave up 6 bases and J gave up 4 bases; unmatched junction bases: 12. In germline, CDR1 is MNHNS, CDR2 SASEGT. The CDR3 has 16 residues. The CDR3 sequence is CASRRTGEDLGYGYTF. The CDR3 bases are TGTGCCAGCAGACGGACAGGGGAGGACCTGGGCTATGGCTACACCTTC.

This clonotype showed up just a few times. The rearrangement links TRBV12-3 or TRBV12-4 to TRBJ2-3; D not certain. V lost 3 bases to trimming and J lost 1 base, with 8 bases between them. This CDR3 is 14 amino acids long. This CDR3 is CASSFRHGTDTQYF. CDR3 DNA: TGTGCCAGCAGTTTTAGGCATGGCACAGATACGCAGTATTTT.

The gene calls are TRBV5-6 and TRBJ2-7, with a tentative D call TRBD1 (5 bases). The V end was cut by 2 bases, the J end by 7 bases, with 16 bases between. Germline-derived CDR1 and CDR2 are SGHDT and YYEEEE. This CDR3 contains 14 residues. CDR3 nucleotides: TGTGCCAGCAGCTTAGGCCCGGACATACCTGAGCAGTACTTC. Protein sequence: CASSLGPDIPEQYF.

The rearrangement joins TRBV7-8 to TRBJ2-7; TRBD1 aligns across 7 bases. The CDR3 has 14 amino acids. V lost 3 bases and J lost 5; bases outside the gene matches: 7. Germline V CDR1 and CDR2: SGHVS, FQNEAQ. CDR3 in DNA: TGTGCCAGCAGCTTTGGTGGGACAGTAAACGAGCAGTACTTC. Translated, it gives CASSFGGTVNEQYF.

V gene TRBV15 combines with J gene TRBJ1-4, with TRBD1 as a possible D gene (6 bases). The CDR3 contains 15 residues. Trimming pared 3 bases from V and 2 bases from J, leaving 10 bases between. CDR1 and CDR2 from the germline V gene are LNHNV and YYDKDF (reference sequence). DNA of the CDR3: TGTGCCACCAGCAGGGGAACAGGGACTAATGAAAAACTGTTTTTT. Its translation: CATSRGTGTNEKLFF.

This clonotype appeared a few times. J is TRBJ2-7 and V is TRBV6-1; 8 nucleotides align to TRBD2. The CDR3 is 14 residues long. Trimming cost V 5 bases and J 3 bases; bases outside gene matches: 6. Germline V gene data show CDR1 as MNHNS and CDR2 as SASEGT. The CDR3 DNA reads TGTGCCAGCAGTCGACTAGCGACGAACTACGAGCAGTACTTC. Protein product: CASSRLATNYEQYF.

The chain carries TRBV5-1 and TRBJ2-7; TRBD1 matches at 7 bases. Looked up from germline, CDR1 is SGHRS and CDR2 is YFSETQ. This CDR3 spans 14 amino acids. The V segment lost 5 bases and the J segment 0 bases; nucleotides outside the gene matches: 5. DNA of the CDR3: TGCGCCAGCAGGACCGGGACAGTCTCCTACGAGCAGTACTTC. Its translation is CASRTGTVSYEQYF.

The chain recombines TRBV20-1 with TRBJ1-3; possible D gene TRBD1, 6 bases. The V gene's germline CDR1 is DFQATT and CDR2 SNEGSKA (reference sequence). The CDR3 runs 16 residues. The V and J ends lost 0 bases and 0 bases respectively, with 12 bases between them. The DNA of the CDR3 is TGCAGTGCTAGAGATTTAGGGGGTGCCTCTGGAAACACCATATATTTT. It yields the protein CSARDLGGASGNTIYF.

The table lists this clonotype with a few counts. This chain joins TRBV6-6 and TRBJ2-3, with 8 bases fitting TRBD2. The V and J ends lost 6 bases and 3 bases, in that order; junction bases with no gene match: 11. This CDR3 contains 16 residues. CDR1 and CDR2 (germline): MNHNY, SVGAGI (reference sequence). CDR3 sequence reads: CASSSRGGGSTDTQYF. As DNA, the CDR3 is TGTGCCAGCAGCTCCCGAGGCGGGGGGTCTACAGATACGCAGTATTTT.

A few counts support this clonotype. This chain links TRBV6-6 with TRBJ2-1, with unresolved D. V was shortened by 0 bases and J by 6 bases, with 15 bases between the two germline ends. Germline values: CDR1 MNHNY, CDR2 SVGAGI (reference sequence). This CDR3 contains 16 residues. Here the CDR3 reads CASSYSGAYSGNEQFF. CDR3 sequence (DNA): TGTGCCAGCAGTTACTCGGGTGCCTACTCGGGCAATGAGCAGTTCTTC.

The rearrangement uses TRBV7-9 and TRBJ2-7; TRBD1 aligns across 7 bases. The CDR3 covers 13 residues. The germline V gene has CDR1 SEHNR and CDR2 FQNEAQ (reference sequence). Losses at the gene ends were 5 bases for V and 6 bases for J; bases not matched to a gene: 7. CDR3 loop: CASSQGQYTEQYF. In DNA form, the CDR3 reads TGTGCCAGCAGCCAGGGACAGTACACCGAGCAGTACTTC.